These 26 T cell receptor beta chains share one sample of origin, sequenced in a study of human CD8 memory T cell subsets. By UMI-labeled 5' RACE, the TCR beta libraries were made. Using the 5' RACE reads, TCRdb records one entry per CDR3 protein without DNA. The repertoire table contains around 10,000 distinct CDR3 sequences. Among CD8+ T cells, TPEX were CCR7+ PD-1+ TIGIT+ early memory cells with exhausted-like traits. The sequenced sample was CD8+ T cells from PBMCs. Every receptor here comes from a human donor in good health.

The rearrangement links TRBV5-1 to TRBJ2-5. CDR1 is SGHRS, CDR2 YFSETQ, per germline. This CDR3 has 13 amino acids. CDR3 in amino acids: CASSLLSQETQYF.

V gene TRBV27 combines with J gene TRBJ2-7; TCRdb names TRBD1, which stays unverified in the absence of DNA. The CDR3 covers 16 residues. Germline-derived CDR1 and CDR2 are MNHEY and SMNVEV (reference sequence). CDR3 protein: CASSNQQGALPYEQYF.

The gene calls are TRBV2 and TRBJ1-1; checking the TCRdb D call of TRBD1 is not possible without DNA. The CDR3 consists of 14 residues. The germline V gene has CDR1 SNHLY and CDR2 FYNNEI. The CDR3 here is CASSVTTGLTEAFF.

The V call is TRBV27, the J call TRBJ1-5; the TRBD1 assignment by TCRdb is unverifiable without DNA. CDR3 length: 15 amino acids. From germline, CDR1 is MNHEY and CDR2 SMNVEV (reference sequence). The CDR3 sequence is CASSPTTGGLQPQHF.

The V call is TRBV19, the J call TRBJ1-1; as DNA is missing, the TRBD1 call by TCRdb cannot be tested. The length of the CDR3 is 12 residues. Germline CDR1 LNHDA, CDR2 SQIVND (reference sequence). The CDR3 reads CASSRQVTEAFF. The entire variable domain, with the rest obtained from reference TRBV19 and TRBJ1-1, is as follows: DGGITQSPKYLFRKEGQNVTLSCEQNLNHDAMYWYRQDPGQGLRLIYYSQIVNDFQKGDIAEGYSVSREKKESFPLTVTSAQKNPTAFYLCASSRQVTEAFFGQGTRLTVV.

The J gene is TRBJ2-1, the V gene TRBV28; as DNA is missing, the TRBD1 call by TCRdb cannot be tested. CDR1 is MDHEN and CDR2 is SYDVKM in the germline V gene. This CDR3 spans 15 amino acids. The CDR3 protein is CASSLRANRANEQFF.

The chain carries TRBV7-9 and TRBJ2-3; TCRdb gives TRBD1 as the D gene, but with no DNA this cannot be confirmed. Germline lookup yields CDR1 SEHNR and CDR2 FQNEAQ (reference sequence). The CDR3 totals 15 residues. The CDR3 loop reads CASTGLGGRGDTQYF.

This clonotype is medium-sized (0.01 to 0.1%) by frequency. The rearrangement uses TRBV29-1 and TRBJ1-2; with no DNA, the TCRdb D assignment of TRBD1 cannot be verified. Germline CDR1 SQVTM, CDR2 ANQGSEA. This CDR3 comprises 15 residues. The CDR3 loop reads CSVEDWGTDRYGYTF.

The rearrangement uses TRBV20-1 and TRBJ1-1; the D call of TRBD1 rests on TCRdb alone, since no DNA is present to check it. CDR1 and CDR2 from the germline V gene are DFQATT and SNEGSKA (reference sequence). The CDR3 sequence is 12 residues long. Here the CDR3 reads CSASWWGTEAFF.

The chain is built from TRBV29-1 and TRBJ2-2; without DNA, the TCRdb call of TRBD1 cannot be checked. There are 15 residues in the CDR3. Germline CDR1 reads SQVTM; CDR2 reads ANQGSEA. CDR3 sequence: CSAQDRDRDTGELFF.

This chain connects TRBV20-1 to TRBJ2-3; TCRdb's D call, TRBD2, is unchecked because there is no DNA. The CDR3 loop spans 11 amino acids. Germline V gene lookup returns CDR1 DFQATT and CDR2 SNEGSKA (reference sequence). The CDR3: CSAREGAFRYF.

Its frequency marks this clonotype as medium-sized. The genes are TRBV29-1 and TRBJ2-1. CDR1 SQVTM and CDR2 ANQGSEA come from the germline V gene. The CDR3 is 12 amino acids. CDR3 sequence: CSVERSYNEQFF.

The chain recombines TRBV10-3 with TRBJ2-7; as DNA is missing, the TRBD1 call by TCRdb cannot be tested. The length of the CDR3 is 16 residues. Germline V CDR1 and CDR2: ENHRY, SYGVKD. The CDR3 sequence: CAISESGDRGHHEQYF.

The chain recombines TRBV20-1 with TRBJ2-7. Germline V gene data show CDR1 as DFQATT and CDR2 as SNEGSKA (reference sequence). The CDR3 is 14 amino acids. The CDR3 sequence is CSARDRAETYEQYF.

This clonotype shows up as medium-sized (0.01 to 0.1%) by frequency. The chain carries TRBV12-3 or TRBV12-4 and TRBJ1-4. The length of the CDR3 is 13 residues. CDR3 sequence reads: CASSLRLGEKLFF.

CDR3: CASSVSGQDTDTQYF. The chain is built from TRBV13 and TRBJ2-3; the TRBD1 assignment by TCRdb is unverifiable without DNA. CDR1 PRHDT and CDR2 FYEKMQ come from the germline V gene (reference sequence). This CDR3 spans 15 amino acids.

This CDR3 is CSARGASSYEQYF. The chain couples TRBV20-1 to TRBJ2-7; absent DNA, TCRdb's TRBD1 call cannot be checked. From germline, CDR1 is DFQATT and CDR2 SNEGSKA (reference sequence). The CDR3 runs to 13 residues.

V is TRBV6-6 and J is TRBJ1-1; TCRdb's D gene call, TRBD1, goes unchecked for lack of DNA. The germline gives CDR1 MNHNY, CDR2 SVGAGI (reference sequence). This CDR3 is built from 16 residues. CDR3 loop: CASRPGTGVLGTEAFF.

The V call is TRBV4-1, the J call TRBJ2-1; there is no DNA to check the TCRdb D call of TRBD1. Germline CDR1 MGHRA, CDR2 YSYEKL. This CDR3 has 19 residues. CDR3 loop: CASSRDPGGTESFYNEQFF.

The J gene is TRBJ1-2, the V gene TRBV20-1; the TCRdb D gene call, TRBD1, has no DNA to confirm it. Germline V lookup: CDR1 DFQATT, CDR2 SNEGSKA (reference sequence). The CDR3 loop spans 12 amino acids. CDR3 in amino acids: CSAADRNYGYTF.

This chain links TRBV29-1 with TRBJ2-7; TCRdb reports TRBD2, a call that lacks DNA to check it against. The CDR3 runs 11 residues. Looked up from germline, CDR1 is SQVTM and CDR2 is ANQGSEA. The chain's CDR3 is CSVLERGEQYF.

The chain links TRBV6-5 to TRBJ2-7. Germline loops: CDR1 MNHEY, CDR2 SVGAGI. CDR3 length: 15 amino acids. CDR3 amino acids: CASSYNGYDSYEQYF.

The rearrangement links TRBV24-1 to TRBJ2-3; TCRdb's D gene call, TRBD2, goes unchecked for lack of DNA. Germline CDR1 reads KGHDR; CDR2 reads SFDVKD. The CDR3 consists of 19 residues. The CDR3 sequence is CATSDSNTGTDSSTDTQYF.

V usage is TRBV20-1 and J usage is TRBJ2-2; TCRdb selects TRBD1, and the lack of DNA leaves this call unchecked. The germline V gene has CDR1 DFQATT and CDR2 SNEGSKA (reference sequence). The CDR3 totals 20 residues. CDR3 in amino acids: CSAPIHPGQARTPNTGELFF.

The chain employs TRBV20-1 and TRBJ2-1; the TCRdb call, TRBD1, lacks DNA for checking. CDR3 length: 11 residues. In germline, CDR1 is DFQATT, CDR2 SNEGSKA (reference sequence). The CDR3 sequence: CSARTGTQQFF.

V gene TRBV11-2 combines with J gene TRBJ2-7; with no DNA, the TCRdb D assignment of TRBD2 cannot be verified. Germline assignment: CDR1 SGHAT and CDR2 FQNNGV. This CDR3 is built from 16 residues. The CDR3 region is CASSSQTSGDVYEQYF.